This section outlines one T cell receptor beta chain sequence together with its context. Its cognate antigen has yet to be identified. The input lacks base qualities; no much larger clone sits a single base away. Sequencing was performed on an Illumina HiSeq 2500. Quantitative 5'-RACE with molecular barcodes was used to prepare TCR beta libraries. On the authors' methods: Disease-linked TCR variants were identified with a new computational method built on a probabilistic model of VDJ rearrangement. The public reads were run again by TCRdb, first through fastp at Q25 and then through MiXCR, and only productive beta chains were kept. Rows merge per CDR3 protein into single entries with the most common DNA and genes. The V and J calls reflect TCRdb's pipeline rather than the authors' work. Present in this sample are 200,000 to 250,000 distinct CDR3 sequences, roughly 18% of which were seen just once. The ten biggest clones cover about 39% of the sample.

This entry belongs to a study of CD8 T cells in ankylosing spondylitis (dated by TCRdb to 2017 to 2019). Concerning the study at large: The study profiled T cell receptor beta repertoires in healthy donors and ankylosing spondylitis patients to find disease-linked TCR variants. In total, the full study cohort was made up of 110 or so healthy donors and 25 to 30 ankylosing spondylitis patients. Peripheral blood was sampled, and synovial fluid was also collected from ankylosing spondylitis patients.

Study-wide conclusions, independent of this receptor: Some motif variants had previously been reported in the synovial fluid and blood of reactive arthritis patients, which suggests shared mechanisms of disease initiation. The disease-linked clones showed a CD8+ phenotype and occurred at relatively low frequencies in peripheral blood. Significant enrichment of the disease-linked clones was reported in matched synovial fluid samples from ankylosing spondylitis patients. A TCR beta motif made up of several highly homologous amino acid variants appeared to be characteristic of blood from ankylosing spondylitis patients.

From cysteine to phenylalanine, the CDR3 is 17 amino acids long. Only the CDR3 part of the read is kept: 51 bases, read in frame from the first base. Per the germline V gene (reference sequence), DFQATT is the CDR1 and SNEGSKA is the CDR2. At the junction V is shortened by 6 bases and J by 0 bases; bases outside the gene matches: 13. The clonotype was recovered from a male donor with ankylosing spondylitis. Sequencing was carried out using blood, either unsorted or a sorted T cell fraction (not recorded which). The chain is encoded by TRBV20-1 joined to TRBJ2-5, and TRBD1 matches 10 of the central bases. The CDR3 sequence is CSATGTGEIGNQETQYF. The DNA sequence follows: TGCAGTGCAACCGGGACAGGGGAAATTGGGAACCAAGAGACCCAGTACTTC.